A selection of T cell receptor beta chains follows, all from one sample in a study of blood T cell repertoires in COVID-19. Clones were sequenced by immunoSEQ multiplex PCR, and TCRdb holds only the in-frame ones, with some missing. The data show 160,000 or so clones, 81% seen once. Sequenced material: PBMCs or T cells enriched from blood (not recorded which). Source of these receptors: a woman aged 40 to 49 with acute COVID-19. CDR3s include the opening cysteine and the closing phenylalanine or tryptophan. The order of the fields is J gene, V gene, clone size, D gene, CDR3 protein, CDR3 DNA. D genes are given only for firm matches. Rows may omit the clone size; those that give it use once, few, many or a size class.

j_call: TRBJ2-2
v_call: TRBV19
clone_size: NA
d_call: NA
cdr3_aa: CASSIEAGFTGELFF
cdr3_nt: TGTGCCAGTAGTATAGAGGCAGGGTTCACCGGGGAGCTGTTTTTT

j_call: TRBJ2-7
v_call: TRBV3-1/TRBV3-2
clone_size: NA
d_call: TRBD2
cdr3_aa: CASSRMGTSGPSSYEQYF
cdr3_nt: TGTGCCAGCAGCCGAATGGGGACTAGCGGGCCAAGCTCCTACGAGCAGTACTTC

j_call: TRBJ2-1
v_call: TRBV24-1
clone_size: NA
d_call: TRBD2
cdr3_aa: CATSLTSGANEQFF
cdr3_nt: TGTGCCACCAGTCTGACTAGCGGAGCGAATGAGCAGTTCTTC

j_call: TRBJ2-1
v_call: TRBV29-1
clone_size: few
d_call: NA
cdr3_aa: CSVATQRPTYNEQFF
cdr3_nt: TGCAGCGTTGCGACCCAGCGACCCACCTACAATGAGCAGTTCTTC

j_call: TRBJ2-3
v_call: TRBV11-2
clone_size: many
d_call: NA
cdr3_aa: CASSILGGFSTDTQYF
cdr3_nt: TGTGCCAGCAGCATACTCGGAGGGTTTAGCACAGATACGCAGTATTTT

j_call: TRBJ1-5
v_call: TRBV30
clone_size: NA
d_call: TRBD1
cdr3_aa: CAWSGTGNQPQHF
cdr3_nt: TGTGCCTGGAGTGGGACAGGGAATCAGCCCCAGCATTTT

j_call: TRBJ2-1
v_call: TRBV4-2
clone_size: NA
d_call: NA
cdr3_aa: CASSQESARGQFF
cdr3_nt: TGTGCCAGCAGCCAAGAGTCCGCCAGAGGCCAGTTCTTC

j_call: TRBJ2-1
v_call: TRBV2
clone_size: many
d_call: TRBD2
cdr3_aa: CASSFTSGRQQQFF
cdr3_nt: TGTGCCAGCAGTTTTACTAGCGGACGTCAACAGCAGTTCTTC

j_call: TRBJ1-1
v_call: TRBV7-9
clone_size: NA
d_call: NA
cdr3_aa: CASSLTLDSNTEAFF
cdr3_nt: TGTGCCAGCAGCCTCACATTGGACAGCAACACTGAAGCTTTCTTT

j_call: TRBJ2-6
v_call: TRBV7-3
clone_size: NA
d_call: NA
cdr3_aa: CASSSSGAGANVLTF
cdr3_nt: TGTGCCAGCAGCTCATCGGGAGCCGGGGCCAACGTCCTGACTTTC

j_call: TRBJ1-1
v_call: TRBV27
clone_size: NA
d_call: TRBD1
cdr3_aa: CASSSDRGYGEAFF
cdr3_nt: TGTGCCAGCAGTTCGGACAGGGGGTATGGTGAAGCTTTCTTT

j_call: TRBJ2-3
v_call: TRBV11-2
clone_size: NA
d_call: NA
cdr3_aa: CASSLVGAYTDTQYF
cdr3_nt: TGTGCCAGCAGCTTAGTGGGGGCGTACACAGATACGCAGTATTTT

j_call: TRBJ2-4
v_call: TRBV5-4
clone_size: few
d_call: TRBD1
cdr3_aa: CASSVQGWENIQYF
cdr3_nt: TGTGCCAGCAGCGTACAGGGGTGGGAAAACATTCAGTACTTC

j_call: TRBJ1-1
v_call: TRBV18
clone_size: NA
d_call: NA
cdr3_aa: CASSPDQGWAEAFF
cdr3_nt: TGTGCCAGCTCACCAGACCAGGGTTGGGCTGAAGCTTTCTTT

j_call: TRBJ2-3
v_call: TRBV7-8
clone_size: once
d_call: TRBD2
cdr3_aa: CASSLRGGITDTQYF
cdr3_nt: TGTGCCAGCAGCTTACGCGGGGGAATCACAGATACGCAGTATTTT

j_call: TRBJ2-3
v_call: TRBV6-5
clone_size: NA
d_call: NA
cdr3_aa: CASSSGYTDTQYF
cdr3_nt: TGTGCCAGCAGTTCGGGATATACAGATACGCAGTATTTT

j_call: TRBJ2-6
v_call: TRBV7-2
clone_size: NA
d_call: NA
cdr3_aa: CASSWRAFFGSGTNVLTF
cdr3_nt: TGTGCCAGCAGCTGGAGGGCGTTCTTCGGGTCCGGGACCAACGTCCTGACTTTC

j_call: TRBJ2-1
v_call: TRBV28
clone_size: NA
d_call: NA
cdr3_aa: CASSPLAESYNEQFF
cdr3_nt: TGTGCCAGCAGTCCCTTAGCGGAGAGTTACAATGAGCAGTTCTTC

j_call: TRBJ2-2
v_call: TRBV20-1
clone_size: NA
d_call: NA
cdr3_aa: CSASSPGELFF
cdr3_nt: TGCAGTGCTAGCTCCCCCGGGGAGCTGTTTTTT

j_call: TRBJ2-2
v_call: TRBV18
clone_size: NA
d_call: NA
cdr3_aa: CASSPPRGPGELFF
cdr3_nt: TGTGCCAGCTCACCACCGCGGGGCCCCGGGGAGCTGTTTTTT

j_call: TRBJ2-1
v_call: TRBV2
clone_size: NA
d_call: NA
cdr3_aa: CASSVEGVSYNEQFF
cdr3_nt: TGTGCCAGCAGTGTTGAGGGAGTCTCCTACAATGAGCAGTTCTTC

j_call: TRBJ2-5
v_call: TRBV20-1
clone_size: NA
d_call: NA
cdr3_aa: CSASVGAVETQYF
cdr3_nt: TGCAGTGCTAGTGTTGGGGCGGTAGAGACCCAGTACTTC

j_call: TRBJ2-3
v_call: TRBV7-3
clone_size: NA
d_call: NA
cdr3_aa: CASALGSSRDTQYF
cdr3_nt: TGTGCCAGCGCTCTGGGCTCATCAAGGGATACGCAGTATTTT

j_call: TRBJ2-7
v_call: TRBV18
clone_size: NA
d_call: NA
cdr3_aa: CASSPGRGYEQYF
cdr3_nt: TGTGCCAGCTCACCAGGTAGGGGCTACGAGCAGTACTTC

j_call: TRBJ1-2
v_call: TRBV29-1
clone_size: NA
d_call: NA
cdr3_aa: CSVVLQGRDGYTF
cdr3_nt: TGCAGCGTTGTTCTCCAGGGGAGGGATGGCTACACCTTC

j_call: TRBJ1-6
v_call: TRBV27
clone_size: NA
d_call: NA
cdr3_aa: CASSSHSSSYNSPLHF
cdr3_nt: TGTGCCAGCAGTTCCCACTCGAGCTCCTATAATTCACCCCTCCACTTT

j_call: TRBJ1-3
v_call: TRBV6-5
clone_size: NA
d_call: TRBD1
cdr3_aa: CASKLTGAGNTIYF
cdr3_nt: TGTGCCAGCAAACTTACAGGGGCTGGAAACACCATATATTTT

j_call: TRBJ2-5
v_call: TRBV4-2
clone_size: NA
d_call: NA
cdr3_aa: CASSPSLAGNQETQYF
cdr3_nt: TGTGCCAGCAGCCCCTCCCTGGCGGGGAACCAAGAGACCCAGTACTTC

j_call: TRBJ1-5
v_call: TRBV10-3
clone_size: NA
d_call: NA
cdr3_aa: CAISESRFNQPQHF
cdr3_nt: TGTGCCATCAGTGAGTCCCGGTTCAATCAGCCCCAGCATTTT

j_call: TRBJ2-3
v_call: TRBV6-1
clone_size: NA
d_call: TRBD2
cdr3_aa: CASSALTSDSSTDTQYF
cdr3_nt: TGTGCCAGCAGTGCGTTGACTAGCGACTCCTCCACAGATACGCAGTATTTT

j_call: TRBJ2-7
v_call: TRBV5-5
clone_size: NA
d_call: TRBD1
cdr3_aa: CASSLFSRRGPEEYF
cdr3_nt: TGTGCCAGCAGCTTGTTCTCCCGCAGGGGGCCAGAAGAGTACTTC

j_call: TRBJ2-1
v_call: TRBV19
clone_size: NA
d_call: NA
cdr3_aa: CASSIGGGSSYNEQFF
cdr3_nt: TGTGCCAGTAGTATAGGGGGCGGTAGCTCCTACAATGAGCAGTTCTTC

j_call: TRBJ2-2
v_call: TRBV30
clone_size: NA
d_call: TRBD2
cdr3_aa: CAWSSTWTSGRTGELFF
cdr3_nt: TGTGCCTGGAGTTCGACCTGGACTAGCGGGAGAACCGGGGAGCTGTTTTTT

j_call: TRBJ2-1
v_call: TRBV4-1
clone_size: NA
d_call: TRBD1
cdr3_aa: CASSPVGTGGNEQFF
cdr3_nt: TGCGCCAGCAGCCCCGTTGGGACAGGGGGCAATGAGCAGTTCTTC

j_call: TRBJ1-2
v_call: TRBV19
clone_size: NA
d_call: NA
cdr3_aa: CASSIGLGDYGYTF
cdr3_nt: TGTGCCAGTAGTATAGGGCTAGGGGACTATGGCTACACCTTC